This T cell receptor beta chain was captured in a study of identifying expanded T cells in peripheral blood. During the collection period, no donor immune events like infections were recorded. Clones were read by immunoSEQ multiplex PCR, and TCRdb kept only the in-frame ones, dropping some. The sample gives about 58,000 clones, about 92% of which show up once; about 3.7% is in the top ten. Findings of the study overall: Over approximately two and four weeks, about 15 and 19 clones changed, versus around 1.1 between replicates. Variance in clone template counts between roughly two-week samples significantly increased with total template count across all healthy donors.

The trim removed 3 bases at V and 5 bases at J, leaving 6 bases unmatched. Germline CDR1 and CDR2: SGHTA and FQGNSA. This CDR3 has 14 amino acids. About this clone: What it recognizes is unknown.

Sequences were obtained from blood. The TCR sequence derives from a person between 18 and 75 years old in good health. The chain uses TRBV7-2 and TRBJ2-7; TRBD2 aligns across 8 bases. The CDR3 DNA reads TGTGCCAGCAGCTTTCGAGCGGGAGTTGACGAGCAGTACTTC. Protein sequence: CASSFRAGVDEQYF.